What follows is one T cell receptor (beta chain) and its context. The record originates from a study of diagnostic markers for celiac disease. The CDR3 extends over 16 amino acids. TCRdb reprocessed the reads, with one entry per CDR3 protein and no DNA. Its table records about 1,400 distinct CDR3 sequences. V and J are TRBV12-3 or TRBV12-4 and TRBJ1-6; TCRdb gives TRBD1 as the D gene, but with no DNA this cannot be confirmed. Sequenced sample: either unsorted cells or a sorted T cell fraction (not recorded which). This TCR derives from a human donor. Here the CDR3 reads CASSLGLGTWESPLHF.